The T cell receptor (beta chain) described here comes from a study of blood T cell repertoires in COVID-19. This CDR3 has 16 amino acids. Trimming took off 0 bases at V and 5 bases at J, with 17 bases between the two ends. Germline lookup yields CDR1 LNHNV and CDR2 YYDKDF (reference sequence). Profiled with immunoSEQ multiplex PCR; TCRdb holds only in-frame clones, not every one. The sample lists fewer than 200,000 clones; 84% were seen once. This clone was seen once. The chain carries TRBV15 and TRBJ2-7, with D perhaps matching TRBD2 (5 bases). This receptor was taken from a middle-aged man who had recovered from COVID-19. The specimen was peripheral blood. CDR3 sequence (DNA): TGTGCCACCAGCAGAGATCTGGCAAAATTGGGAGACGAGCAGTACTTC. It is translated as CATSRDLAKLGDEQYF.